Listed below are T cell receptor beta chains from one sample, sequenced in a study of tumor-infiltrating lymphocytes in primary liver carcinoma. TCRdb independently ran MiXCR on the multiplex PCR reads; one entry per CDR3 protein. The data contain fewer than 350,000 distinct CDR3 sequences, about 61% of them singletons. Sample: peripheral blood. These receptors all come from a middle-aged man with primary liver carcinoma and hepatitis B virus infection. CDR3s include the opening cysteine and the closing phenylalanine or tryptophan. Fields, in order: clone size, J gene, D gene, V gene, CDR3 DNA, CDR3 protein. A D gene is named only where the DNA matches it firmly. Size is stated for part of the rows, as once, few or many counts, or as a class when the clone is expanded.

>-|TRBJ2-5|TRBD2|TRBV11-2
TGTGCCAGCAATCAACTAGCGGGAAAGACCCAATACTTC
CASNQLAGKTQYF
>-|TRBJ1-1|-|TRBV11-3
TGTGGCAGTAGCCTACGGGGCGACTCGAACACTGAAGCTTTCTTT
CGSSLRGDSNTEAFF
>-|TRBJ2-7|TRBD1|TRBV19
TGTGCCAGTAGTAAATCCGGGACAGGGGCATACGAGCAGTACTTC
CASSKSGTGAYEQYF
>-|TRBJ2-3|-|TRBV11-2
TGTGCCAGCAGCTTGAGGCGGTCCCCAGGCACGCAGTATTTT
CASSLRRSPGTQYF
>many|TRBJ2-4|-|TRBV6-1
TGTGCCAGCAGTGGTACAGGGTTGGACATTCAGTACTTC
CASSGTGLDIQYF
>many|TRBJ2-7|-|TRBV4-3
TGCGCCAGCAGCCAAGAAGGCTGGGTGGGGGAGCAGTACTTC
CASSQEGWVGEQYF
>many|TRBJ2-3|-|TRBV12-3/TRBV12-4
TGTGCCAGCAGTTTTGACCGTCGGGGTACGCAGTATTTT
CASSFDRRGTQYF
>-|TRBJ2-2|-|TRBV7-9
TGTGCCAGCAGCTCGGCAGGGGAAAATGCCGGGGAGCTGTTTTTT
CASSSAGENAGELFF
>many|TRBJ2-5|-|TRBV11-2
TGTGCCAGCAGCTTAGAGGCTGGGGGGCCAGAGACCCAGTACTTC
CASSLEAGGPETQYF
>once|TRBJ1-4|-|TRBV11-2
TGTGCCATCAGCATCCAGGCGCTTTTTAATGAAAAACTGTTTTTT
CAISIQALFNEKLFF
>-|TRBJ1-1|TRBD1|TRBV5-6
TGTGCCAGCAGTTCGGCAGGGGGGACTGAAGCTTTCTTT
CASSSAGGTEAFF
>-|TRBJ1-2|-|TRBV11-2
TGTACCAGCAGCCCTAATAGGGGTCCTTATGGCCACACCTTC
CTSSPNRGPYGHTF
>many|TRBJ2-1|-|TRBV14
TGTGCCAGCAGCCAAGGTTTTTCATACAATGAGCAGTTCTTC
CASSQGFSYNEQFF
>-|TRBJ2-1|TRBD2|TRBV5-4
TGTGCCAGCAGTTCCGGGACTAGCGTGAGGAGCTCCTACAATGAGCAGTTCTTC
CASSSGTSVRSSYNEQFF
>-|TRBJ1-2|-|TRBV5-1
TGCGCCAGCAGCTTGGCTTCGGGGGATAGGGCTGGCTACACCTTC
CASSLASGDRAGYTF
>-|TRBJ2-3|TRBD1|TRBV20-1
TGCAGTGCTAGTTACAGGGGGGGCACAGATACGCAGTATTTT
CSASYRGGTDTQYF
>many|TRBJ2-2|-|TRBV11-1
TGTGCCAGCAGCTACCGGGCTAGGAGCGTCGGGGAGCTGTTTTTT
CASSYRARSVGELFF
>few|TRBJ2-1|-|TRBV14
TGTGCCAGCAGCCAAGCCCTACAGGGTATTCCTATTTCCAGCTCCTACAATGAGCAGTTCTTC
CASSQALQGIPISSSYNEQFF
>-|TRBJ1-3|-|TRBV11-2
TGTGCCAGTAGCCTTATGGACAGTCCCTCTGGAAACACCATATATTTT
CASSLMDSPSGNTIYF
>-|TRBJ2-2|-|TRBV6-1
TGTGCCAGTCCAAGGGAACTGGGCGGGGAGCTGTTGTTT
CASPRELGGELLF
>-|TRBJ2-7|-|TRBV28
TGTGCCAGCAGTTCTCCGGGACCTGCCGACGAGCAGTACTTC
CASSSPGPADEQYF
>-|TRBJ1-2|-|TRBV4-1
TGCGCCAGCAGCCAAGATCTACGGGGACAATTGAACTATGGTTACACCTTC
CASSQDLRGQLNYGYTF
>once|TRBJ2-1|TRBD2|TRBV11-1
TGTGCCAGCAGCGTGGGACTACCGAACTCCCGCAATGAGCAGTTCTTC
CASSVGLPNSRNEQFF
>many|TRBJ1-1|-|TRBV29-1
TGCAGCGTTGTTTCCCCCGAAGCTTTCTTT
CSVVSPEAFF
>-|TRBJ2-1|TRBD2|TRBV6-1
TGTGCCAGCTTCAATAGCGGGAGGCCCTACAATGAGCAGTTCTTC
CASFNSGRPYNEQFF
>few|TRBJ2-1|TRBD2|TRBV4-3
TGCGCCAGCAGCCAAGCGACTAGCGGATACAATGAGCAGTTCTTC
CASSQATSGYNEQFF
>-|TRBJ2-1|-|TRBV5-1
TGCGCCAGCACCACGCGGGGGCGGTTAGCGGAAAGCTCCTACAATGAGCAGTTCTTC
CASTTRGRLAESSYNEQFF
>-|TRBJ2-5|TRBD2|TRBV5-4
TGTGCCAGCAGCCTAGGACTAGCGGGAGTGGCGCAGACCCAGTACTTC
CASSLGLAGVAQTQYF
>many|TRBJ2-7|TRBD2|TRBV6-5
TGTGCCAGCAGTCATGGGACTAGCGGGTACGAGCAGTACTTC
CASSHGTSGYEQYF
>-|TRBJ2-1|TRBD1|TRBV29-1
TGCAGTGTTAGGCAGGGGGCAAATGAGCAGTTCTTC
CSVRQGANEQFF
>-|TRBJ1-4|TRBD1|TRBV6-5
TGTGTCAGCACCTACGCCGGAATAGACAGGGGGCCGTATAATGAAAAACTGTTTTTT
CVSTYAGIDRGPYNEKLFF
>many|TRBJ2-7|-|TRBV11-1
TGTGCCAGCAGCCGTGGGCAGGCCTACGAGCAGTACTTC
CASSRGQAYEQYF
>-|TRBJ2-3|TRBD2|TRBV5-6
TGTGCCAGCAGCCTGGGAGCGGGACCCAGGACAGATACGCAGTATTTT
CASSLGAGPRTDTQYF
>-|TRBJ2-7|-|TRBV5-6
TGTGCCGGCAGCACGGCAGGAAGTCGAGTGACCTACGAGCAGTACTTC
CAGSTAGSRVTYEQYF
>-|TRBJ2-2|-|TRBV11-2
TGTGCCAGCAGCCTAGTGCGGGTCCCTCAAGACACCTGGGAGCTGTTTTTT
CASSLVRVPQDTWELFF
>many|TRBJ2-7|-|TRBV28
TGTGCCAGCAGTTTTCGCGGCGAGCAGTACTTC
CASSFRGEQYF
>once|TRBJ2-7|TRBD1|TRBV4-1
TGCGCCAGCAGCCAAGCATCAGGGGGCAACGAGCATTACTTC
CASSQASGGNEHYF
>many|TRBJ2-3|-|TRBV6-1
TGTGCCAGCAGTGTGGAAGTCGGTGCAGATACGCAGTATTTT
CASSVEVGADTQYF
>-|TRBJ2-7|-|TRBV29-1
TGCAGCGTAAAAAGGGGACCCTACAAGCAGTACTTC
CSVKRGPYKQYF
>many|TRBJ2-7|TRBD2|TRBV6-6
TGTGCCAGCAGTAGAGCGGGAGCGAGCTACGAGCAGTACTTC
CASSRAGASYEQYF
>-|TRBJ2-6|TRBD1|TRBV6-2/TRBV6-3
TGTGTCGGTACCGGGACAGGGGGTGCTGGGGCCAACGTCCTGACTTTC
CVGTGTGGAGANVLTF
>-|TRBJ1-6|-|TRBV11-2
TGTACCAGCAGCTCTCAACCTGGATACTTGAATTCATCCCTCCACTTT
CTSSSQPGYLNSSLHF
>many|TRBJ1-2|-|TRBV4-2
TGTGCCAGCAGCCAAGATTGGGACGAGAGTAAATATGGCTACACCTTC
CASSQDWDESKYGYTF
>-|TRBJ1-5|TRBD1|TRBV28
TGTGCCAGCAGTTCCGGGACAGGATACTATAGCAATCAGCCCCAGCATTTT
CASSSGTGYYSNQPQHF
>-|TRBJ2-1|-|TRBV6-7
TGTGCCAGCTTGAGAAATCTATACGGGAGCTCCTACAATGAGCAGTTCTTC
CASLRNLYGSSYNEQFF
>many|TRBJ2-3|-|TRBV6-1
TGTGCCAGCAGTGAAGGCCTGGGCTCGGATACGCAGTATTTT
CASSEGLGSDTQYF